This note documents a single T cell receptor (beta chain) sequence. CDR3 length equals 15 residues. Germline CDR1 reads LNHDA; CDR2 reads SQIVND (reference sequence). These data are taken from a study of T cell clusters in autoimmune cytopenias. TRB was amplified from approximately 250 ng of peripheral blood genomic DNA per sample. TRB was amplified by touch-down multiplex PCR, primer pools A and B combined. After re-calling the multiplex PCR reads, TCRdb lists one entry per CDR3 protein, DNA absent. The sample totals some 6,000 distinct CDR3 sequences. The sample taken for sequencing was peripheral blood. The sequence was obtained from a human donor with an autoimmune cytopenia or autoimmune hepatitis (not recorded which). The genes are TRBV19 and TRBJ1-1. The CDR3 is CASSPPGLGDTEAFF.